The following is a T cell receptor (beta chain) sequence with its context. The antigen is unknown. The CDR3 length is 12 residues. Germline lookup yields CDR1 SGHRS and CDR2 YFSETQ. The J segment lost 12 bases and the V segment lost 1 base, leaving 4 bases of the junction unmatched. Combining a sample-barcoded 5' primer with a J-beta primer mix, a second PCR ran for 7 to 11 cycles. TCRdb called the 5' RACE reads again in MiXCR, with one record for every CDR3 protein. The data hold about 1.4 million distinct CDR3 sequences, with around 59% observed a single time. This record comes from a study of blood T cells in healthy people across ages. Findings and limits, study-wide: When one million T cells were used, diversity estimates were thought to be underestimates.

The sample consisted of blood. The V and J genes are TRBV5-1 and TRBJ2-4, with TRBD2 matching 7 bases. This TCR was recovered from a man aged 18 to 35 in good health. The CDR3 nucleotides are TGCGCCAGCAGCTTGAGCGGGATAACTCAGTACTTC. Amino acids: CASSLSGITQYF.